These T cell receptor beta chains were read from a single sample in a study of T cell changes during pregnancy in multiple sclerosis. TCRdb's copy holds only in-frame clones and misses some; the assay was immunoSEQ multiplex PCR. This sample has 60,000 or so clones, with roughly 95% found just once. Sequenced material: CD4+ T cells from peripheral blood mononuclear cells, taken before pregnancy. Receptors originate from a female donor with multiple sclerosis, enrolled in a pregnancy study. The CDR3 runs from the conserved cysteine through the conserved F or W. A D gene is named only where the DNA matches it firmly. The listing skips clone size in some rows; elsewhere it reads once, few, many or a size class.

d_call j_call v_call clone_size cdr3_nt cdr3_aa
NA TRBJ1-3 TRBV9 NA TGTGCCAGCAGCGTAGCAGACAGTCCCCCCGGAGGGTTTGGAAACACCATATATTTT CASSVADSPPGGFGNTIYF
TRBD1 TRBJ1-5 TRBV28 NA TGTGCCAGCAGTACCGGGACAGGGTACCAGCCCCAGCATTTT CASSTGTGYQPQHF
TRBD2 TRBJ2-1 TRBV5-1 NA TGCGCCAGCAGTTTTTTCGTCCGGGGCGGGAGTCGGAATGAGCAGTTCTTC CASSFFVRGGSRNEQFF
NA TRBJ2-1 TRBV7-3 once TGTGCCAGCAGCTTTCTAGCGCATAGCTCCTACAATGAGCAGTTCTTC CASSFLAHSSYNEQFF
NA TRBJ2-5 TRBV9 NA TGTGCCAGCAGCCCCGGAGGCCGCCAACACCAAGAGACCCAGTACTTC CASSPGGRQHQETQYF
TRBD1 TRBJ1-5 TRBV30 NA TGTGCCTGGAGTGTACCGGCAGGGGGAGGTCAGCCCCAGCATTTT CAWSVPAGGGQPQHF
TRBD2 TRBJ2-7 TRBV6-1 once TGTGCCAGCAGTGTAACCGGGACTAGACTCCGCGAGCAGTACTTC CASSVTGTRLREQYF
TRBD1 TRBJ2-5 TRBV28 NA TGTGCCAGCAGGTTGACAGGGGGCGGGGAGACCCAGTACTTC CASRLTGGGETQYF
TRBD2 TRBJ2-1 TRBV4-3 NA TGCGCCAGCAGCCAAGATTCCCTAGCGGGAGACAATGAGCAGTTCTTC CASSQDSLAGDNEQFF
NA TRBJ2-4 TRBV28 NA TGTGCCAGCAGTTCCCCGGGGATTCTAGCCAAAAACATTCAGTACTTC CASSSPGILAKNIQYF
NA TRBJ1-1 TRBV7-2 NA TGTGCCAGCAGCTTGAAAGGGGTAACTGAAGCTTTCTTT CASSLKGVTEAFF
TRBD2 TRBJ2-3 TRBV18 NA TGTGCCAGCTCACCCGTAGCGGGAGGGCTCACAGATACGCAGTATTTT CASSPVAGGLTDTQYF
NA TRBJ2-4 TRBV15 NA TGTGCCACCAGCATCCCCGGTGAAAACATTCAGTACTTC CATSIPGENIQYF
TRBD1 TRBJ2-6 TRBV27 NA TGTGCCAGCAGTTACCGGGACAGCGGACTCTCTGGGGCCAACGTCCTGACTTTC CASSYRDSGLSGANVLTF
NA TRBJ1-5 TRBV12-5 NA TGTGCTAGTGGTGAGGGAGATCAGCCCCAGCATTTT CASGEGDQPQHF
TRBD2 TRBJ2-5 TRBV2 NA TGTGCCAGCAGTGTAAGGGCGGGAGAAGCGACCCAGTACTTC CASSVRAGEATQYF
NA TRBJ2-3 TRBV7-8 once TGTGCCAGCAGCTTTCCAGCGGATACGCAGTATTTT CASSFPADTQYF
NA TRBJ2-5 TRBV18 NA TGTGCCAGCTCACCACTGTCCGGGGAGACCCAGTACTTC CASSPLSGETQYF
TRBD2 TRBJ2-7 TRBV7-9 NA TGTGCCAGCAGCCCCGTAGAGGTAGCGGGATCGGAGCAGTACTTC CASSPVEVAGSEQYF
TRBD2 TRBJ2-5 TRBV5-6 NA TGTGCCAGCAGCGGGGGGTGGTTGGCTAGCGGCAAAGAGACCCAGTACTTC CASSGGWLASGKETQYF
TRBD2 TRBJ2-3 TRBV7-2 NA TGTGCCAGCAGCTCCGGACTAGCGGGACATAGCACAGATACGCAGTATTTT CASSSGLAGHSTDTQYF
NA TRBJ1-2 TRBV11-2 NA TGTGCCAGCAGCTTAGACGGGGTGGGCGGCTACACCTTC CASSLDGVGGYTF